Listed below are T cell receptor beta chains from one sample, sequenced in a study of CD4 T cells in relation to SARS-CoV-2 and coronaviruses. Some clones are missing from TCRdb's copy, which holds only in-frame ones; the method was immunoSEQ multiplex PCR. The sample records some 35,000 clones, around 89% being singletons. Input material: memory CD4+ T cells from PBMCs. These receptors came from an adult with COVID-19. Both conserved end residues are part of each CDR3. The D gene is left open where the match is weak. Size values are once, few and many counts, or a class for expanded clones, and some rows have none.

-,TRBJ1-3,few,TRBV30,TGTGCCTGTTACGGGGGAGCATTCTCTGGAAACACCATATATTTT,CACYGGAFSGNTIYF
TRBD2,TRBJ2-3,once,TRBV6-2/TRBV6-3,TGTGCCAGCAGCCCCTCTTCGCCCAGCGGGGGGGGAGATACGCAGTATTTT,CASSPSSPSGGGDTQYF
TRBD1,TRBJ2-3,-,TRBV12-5,TGTGCTAGTGGTTTGGTCGTTGGACAGGCTGTGACAGATACGCAGTATTTT,CASGLVVGQAVTDTQYF
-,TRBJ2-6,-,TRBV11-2,TGTGCCAGCAGCTTCGGGGTCAGTCCCTCTGGGGCCAACGTCCTGACTTTC,CASSFGVSPSGANVLTF
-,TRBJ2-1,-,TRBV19,TGTGCCACCCAGATCCACGGTGGGGCAGGAGTGTATGAGCAGTTCTTC,CATQIHGGAGVYEQFF
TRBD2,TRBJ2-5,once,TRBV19,TGTGCCAGTAGTACGACTAGCGGGGGTTACCAAGAGACCCAGTACTTC,CASSTTSGGYQETQYF
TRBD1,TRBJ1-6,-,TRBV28,TGTGCCAGCAGTCCCGGGACAGCGAATTCACCCCTCCACTTT,CASSPGTANSPLHF
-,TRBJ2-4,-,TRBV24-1,TGTGCCACCAGTGAGGGGGGCTCGGGCAAAAACATTCAGTACTTC,CATSEGGSGKNIQYF
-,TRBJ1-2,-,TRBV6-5,TGTGCCAGCAGCCTCGCGGGGTTAAACTATGGCTACACCTTC,CASSLAGLNYGYTF
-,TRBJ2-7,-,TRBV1,TGCACCAGCAGCCAACTTGTTTCCGGATACGAGCAGTACTTC,CTSSQLVSGYEQYF
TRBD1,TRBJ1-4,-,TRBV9,TGTGCCAGCAGCGTAGCTACGACAGGGGCTAATGAAAAACTGTTTTTT,CASSVATTGANEKLFF
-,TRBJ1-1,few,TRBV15,TGTGCCACCAGCCCATGGGGGGCTGAAGCTTTCTTT,CATSPWGAEAFF
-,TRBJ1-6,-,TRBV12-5,TGTGCTAGTGCTGGGGACGGGGATAATTCACCCCTCCACTTT,CASAGDGDNSPLHF
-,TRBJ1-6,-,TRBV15,TGTGCCACCAGCAGAGATGGGCCGCATTCACCCCTCCACTTT,CATSRDGPHSPLHF
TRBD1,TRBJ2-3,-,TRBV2,TGTGCCAGCACCAGACAGGGGACAGATACGCAGTATTTT,CASTRQGTDTQYF
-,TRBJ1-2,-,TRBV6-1,TGTGCCAGCAGTGAAGCAACCGGACCCCACGGCTACACCTTC,CASSEATGPHGYTF
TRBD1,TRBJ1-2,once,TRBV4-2,TGTGCCAGCAGCCAAGAGCAGGGGGCCTCATCAAGCTATGGCTACACCTTC,CASSQEQGASSSYGYTF
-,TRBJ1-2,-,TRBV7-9,TGTGCCAGCAGCCCCAATCTTAGGGAGCTAGGTGGCTACACCTTC,CASSPNLRELGGYTF
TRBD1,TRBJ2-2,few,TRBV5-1,TGCGCCAGCGGACAGGGCGTAAACACCGGGGAGCTGTTTTTT,CASGQGVNTGELFF
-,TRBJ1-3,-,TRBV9,TGTGCCAGCAGCGGCCTCGGGACCTCTGGAAACACCATATATTTT,CASSGLGTSGNTIYF
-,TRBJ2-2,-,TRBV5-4,TGTGCCAGCAGCCCGAGTCAGGGATTCACCGGGGAGCTGTTTTTT,CASSPSQGFTGELFF
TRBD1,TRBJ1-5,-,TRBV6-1,TGTGCCAGCAGTGAACAAGGGACAGGGATTAATCAGCCCCAGCATTTT,CASSEQGTGINQPQHF
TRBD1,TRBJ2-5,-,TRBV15,TGTGCCACCAGCAGAGGCGGACAGGGAGAGACCCAGTACTTC,CATSRGGQGETQYF
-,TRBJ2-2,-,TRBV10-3,TGTGCCATCCGGGGTACCGGGACACATACCGGGGAGCTGTTTTTT,CAIRGTGTHTGELFF
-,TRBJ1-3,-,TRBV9,TGTGCCAGCAGCCCCAGAGGTGACGGAAGTATGAGGGGAAACACCATATATTTT,CASSPRGDGSMRGNTIYF
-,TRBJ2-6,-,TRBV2,TGTGCCAGCAGGCAGGACGGGGCCAACGTCCTGACTTTC,CASRQDGANVLTF
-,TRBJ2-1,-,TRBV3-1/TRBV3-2,TGTGCCAGCAGCCAAGAGCCCGTATCCTACAATGAGCAGTTCTTC,CASSQEPVSYNEQFF
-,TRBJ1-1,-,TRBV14,TGTGCCAGCAGCCAAGATCTCCTGGTGCTAGACACTGAAGCTTTCTTT,CASSQDLLVLDTEAFF
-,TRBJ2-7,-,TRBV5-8,TGTGCCAGCAGCCCAAACTTCTACGAGCAGTACTTC,CASSPNFYEQYF
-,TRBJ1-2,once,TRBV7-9,TGTGCCAGCAGCTCGACGAGAGATGGCTACACCTTC,CASSSTRDGYTF
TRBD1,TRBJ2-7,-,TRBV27,TGTGCCAGCAGGGCTTCTCGGGACAGGGCTCGCGAGCAGTACTTC,CASRASRDRAREQYF
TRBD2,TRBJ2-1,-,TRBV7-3,TGTGCCAGCAGTACTAGCGGGGGGGACAATGAGCAGTTCTTC,CASSTSGGDNEQFF
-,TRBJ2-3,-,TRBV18,TGTGCCAGCTCACCGAGACCCGTCAGCACAGATACGCAGTATTTT,CASSPRPVSTDTQYF
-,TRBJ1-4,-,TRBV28,TGTGCCAGCAGTTTATCGCCAGGGCATGAAAAACTGTTTTTT,CASSLSPGHEKLFF
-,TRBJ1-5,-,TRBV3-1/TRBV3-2,TGTGCCAGCAGCCTAGAGGTCGCAACAAATAAGGGGGGCAATCAGCCCCAGCATTTT,CASSLEVATNKGGNQPQHF
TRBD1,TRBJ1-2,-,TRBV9,TGTGCCAGCAGCCCATCATCGTTCACAGGGGCTGCTGGCTACACCTTC,CASSPSSFTGAAGYTF
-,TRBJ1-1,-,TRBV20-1,TGCAGTCGGGTAAGGAACACTGAAGCTTTCTTT,CSRVRNTEAFF
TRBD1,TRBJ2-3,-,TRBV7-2,TGTGCCAGCAGCAATCGACAGGGGTTATATACGCAGTATTTT,CASSNRQGLYTQYF
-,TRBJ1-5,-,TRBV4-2,TGTGCCAGCAGTCGCACAGGTAGCAATCAGCCCCAGCATTTT,CASSRTGSNQPQHF
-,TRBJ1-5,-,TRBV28,TGTGCCAGCAGTATGACAGTGCAGCCCCAGCATTTT,CASSMTVQPQHF
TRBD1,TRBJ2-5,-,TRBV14,TGTGCCAGCAGCCAAGAGGGGACAGGGAAAAGGAGAGAGACCCAGTACTTC,CASSQEGTGKRRETQYF
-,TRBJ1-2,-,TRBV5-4,TGTGCCAGCAGCTTTAAGGGTACAGGGAAGTATGGCTACACCTTC,CASSFKGTGKYGYTF
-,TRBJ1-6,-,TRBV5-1,TGCGCCAGCAGCTTGGAAGATTCCTATAATTCACCCCTCCACTTT,CASSLEDSYNSPLHF
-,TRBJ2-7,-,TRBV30,TGTGCCTGGAGCATGACCTACGAGCAGTACTTC,CAWSMTYEQYF
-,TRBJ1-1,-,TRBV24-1,TGTGCCACCAGTGAGGGGGAAATAAAGAACACTGAAGCTTTCTTT,CATSEGEIKNTEAFF
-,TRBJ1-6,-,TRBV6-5,TGTGCCAGCACCGACCCTACATGGGGTTCACCCCTCCACTTT,CASTDPTWGSPLHF
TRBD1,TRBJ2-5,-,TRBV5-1,TGCGCCAGCAGCCTCCCGGGACAGTACCAAGAGACCCAGTACTTC,CASSLPGQYQETQYF
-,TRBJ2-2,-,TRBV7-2,TGTGCCAGCAGCTTACAGCTGAACACCGGGGAGCTGTTTTTT,CASSLQLNTGELFF
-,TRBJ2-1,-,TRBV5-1,TGCGCCAGCAGCTTGGGATGGGCTGACAATGAGCAGTTCTTC,CASSLGWADNEQFF
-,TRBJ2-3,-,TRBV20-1,TGCAGTGCTAGCCGCACAGATACGCAGTATTTT,CSASRTDTQYF
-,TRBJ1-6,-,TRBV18,TGTGCCAGCTCCATGGGGGTAGATAATTCACCCCTCCACTTT,CASSMGVDNSPLHF